The T cell receptor (beta chain) under discussion was sequenced for a study of cytotoxic CD8 clonotypes in ibrutinib-treated CLL. Across the study: Complete response was seen in 2 patients and partial in roughly 25; some 12 progressed and 14 stayed remitted after a median 68 months. It was after a median around twelve months of treatment, range 6 to 36, that response samples were taken.

Study-level results: Baseline levels were approached again at progression, after clonality had risen at ibrutinib response. Public clonotypes were rare and shrank or held steady on treatment.

Sequencing used immunoSEQ multiplex PCR; TCRdb keeps in-frame clones, though not all of them. The sample carries about 140,000 clones, about 72% recorded once. As for this clone: Its specificity is not known.

The CDR3 length is 15 residues. Germline CDR1 is SGHRS and CDR2 is YFSETQ. V was clipped by 4 bases and J by 3 bases; unmatched bases: 3. Specimen: PBMCs, collected after 12 months of ibrutinib treatment. The chain links TRBV5-1 to TRBJ2-5; 13 bases align to TRBD2. The receptor was isolated from a human donor with chronic lymphocytic leukemia. The DNA for the CDR3 is TGCGCCAGCAGCCTAGGGACTAGCGGGGAAGAGACCCAGTACTTC. This translates into CASSLGTSGEETQYF. The full variable domain, rest sourced from reference TRBV5-1 and TRBJ2-5, is KAGVTQTPRYLIKTRGQQVTLSCSPISGHRSVSWYQQTPGQGLQFLFEYFSETQRNKGNFPGRFSGRQFSNSRSEMNVSTLELGDSALYLCASSLGTSGEETQYFGPGTRLLVL.